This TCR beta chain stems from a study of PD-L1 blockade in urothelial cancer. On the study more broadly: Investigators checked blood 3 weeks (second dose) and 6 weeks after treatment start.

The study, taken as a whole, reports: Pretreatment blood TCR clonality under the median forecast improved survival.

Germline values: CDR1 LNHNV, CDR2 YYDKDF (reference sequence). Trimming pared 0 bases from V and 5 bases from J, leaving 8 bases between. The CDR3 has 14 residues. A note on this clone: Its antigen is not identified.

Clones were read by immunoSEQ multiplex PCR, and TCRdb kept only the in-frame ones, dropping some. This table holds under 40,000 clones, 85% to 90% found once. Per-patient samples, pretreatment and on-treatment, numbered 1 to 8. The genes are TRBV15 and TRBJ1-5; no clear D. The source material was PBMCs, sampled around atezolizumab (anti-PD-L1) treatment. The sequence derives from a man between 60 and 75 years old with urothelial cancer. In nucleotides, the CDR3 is TGTGCCACCAGCAGAGATGGGCAGGATCAGCCCCAGCATTTT. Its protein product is CATSRDGQDQPQHF.